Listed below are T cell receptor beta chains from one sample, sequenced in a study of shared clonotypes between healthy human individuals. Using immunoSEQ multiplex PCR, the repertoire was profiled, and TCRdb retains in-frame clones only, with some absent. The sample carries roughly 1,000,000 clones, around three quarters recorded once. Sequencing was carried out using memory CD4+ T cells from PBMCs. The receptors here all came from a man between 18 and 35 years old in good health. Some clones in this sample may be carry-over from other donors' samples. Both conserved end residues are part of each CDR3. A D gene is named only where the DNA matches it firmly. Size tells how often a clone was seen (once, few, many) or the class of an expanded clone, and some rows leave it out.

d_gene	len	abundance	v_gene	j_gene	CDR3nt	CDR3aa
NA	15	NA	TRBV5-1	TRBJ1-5	TGCGCCAGCAGCTGGGACTACAGGGGCAATCAGCCCCAGCATTTT	CASSWDYRGNQPQHF
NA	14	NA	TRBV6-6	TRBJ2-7	TGTGCCAGCAGGACTTCGGTGGGGCGCTACGAGCAGTACTTC	CASRTSVGRYEQYF
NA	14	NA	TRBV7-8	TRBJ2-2	TGTGCCAGCAGCCTCCTCTATAACACCGGGGAGCTGTTTTTT	CASSLLYNTGELFF
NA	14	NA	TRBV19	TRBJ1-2	TGTGCCACCAGAGATTTCCGGGGAGGGGGTGGCTACACCTTC	CATRDFRGGGGYTF
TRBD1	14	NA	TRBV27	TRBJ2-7	TGTGCCAGCAGCCCTAGACAGGGATCGGGCGAGCAGTACTTC	CASSPRQGSGEQYF
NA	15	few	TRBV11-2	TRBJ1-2	TGTGCCAGCAGCTTAGTTAACAGGTGGAACTATGGCTACACCTTC	CASSLVNRWNYGYTF
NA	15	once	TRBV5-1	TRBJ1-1	TGCGCCAGCAGCTTTTCTGCGGGAGCGAACACTGAAGCTTTCTTT	CASSFSAGANTEAFF
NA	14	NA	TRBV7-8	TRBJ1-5	TGTGCCAGCAGCTTAGCGAGCGATTATCAGCCCCAGCATTTT	CASSLASDYQPQHF
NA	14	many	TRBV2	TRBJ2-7	TGTGCCAGCAGTGAGCAGGGAACTGGAGACGAGCAGTACTTC	CASSEQGTGDEQYF
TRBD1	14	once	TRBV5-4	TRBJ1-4	TGTGCCAGCAGCCCCACAGGGGCGCGGGAAAAACTGTTTTTT	CASSPTGAREKLFF
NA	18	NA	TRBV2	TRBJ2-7	TGTGCCAGCAGTGGCCACCGGCAGGCCGCTTTATCCTCCTACGAGCAGTACTTC	CASSGHRQAALSSYEQYF
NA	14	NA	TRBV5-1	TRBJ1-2	TGCGCCAGCAGCTCGGGGGTCGGGCAGGATGGCTACACCTTC	CASSSGVGQDGYTF
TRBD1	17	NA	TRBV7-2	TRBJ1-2	TGTGCCAGCATCCCCCGGGGAGGGGGCGTCCCTTGGGCTGGCTACACCTTC	CASIPRGGGVPWAGYTF
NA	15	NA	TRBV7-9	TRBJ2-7	TGTGCCAGCAGCTTAGCGATAGGACTGGTCTACGAGCAGTACTTC	CASSLAIGLVYEQYF
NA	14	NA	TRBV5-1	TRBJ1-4	TGCGCCAGCAGCTTGACAGGGCCGGGTGAAAAACTGTTTTTT	CASSLTGPGEKLFF
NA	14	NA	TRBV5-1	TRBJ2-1	TGCGCCAGCAGCCCGGGGGTATCCTACAATGAGCAGTTCTTC	CASSPGVSYNEQFF
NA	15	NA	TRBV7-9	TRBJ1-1	TGTGCCAGCAGCTTAGGTACCAATCGCGGTACTGAAGCTTTCTTT	CASSLGTNRGTEAFF
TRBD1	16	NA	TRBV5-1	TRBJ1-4	TGCGCCAGCAGCTTGGAGCCAGGGGGCCCCTATGAAAAACTGTTTTTT	CASSLEPGGPYEKLFF
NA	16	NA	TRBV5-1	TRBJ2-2	TGCGCCAGCAGCTTCAGAGGGGACATCAACACCGGGGAGCTGTTTTTT	CASSFRGDINTGELFF
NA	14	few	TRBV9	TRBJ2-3	TGTGCCAGCAGCGAACGGACTAGCACAGATACGCAGTATTTT	CASSERTSTDTQYF
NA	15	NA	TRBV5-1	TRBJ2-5	TGCGCCAGCAGCTTGGAATTTGGGTCAGAAGAGACCCAGTACTTC	CASSLEFGSEETQYF
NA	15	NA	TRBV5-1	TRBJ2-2	TGCGCCAGCAGCTCAGGCCCCCCCGACACCGGGGAGCTGTTTTTT	CASSSGPPDTGELFF
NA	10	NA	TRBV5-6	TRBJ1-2	TGTGCCAGCATCACCAGTTCCTACACCTTC	CASITSSYTF
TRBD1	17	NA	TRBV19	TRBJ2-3	TGTGCCAGTAGACACCCACGGGACAGGGGAAACGCAGATACGCAGTATTTT	CASRHPRDRGNADTQYF
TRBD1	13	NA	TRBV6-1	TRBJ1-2	TGTGCCAGCAGACACCCGGGACAGGATGGCTACACCTTC	CASRHPGQDGYTF
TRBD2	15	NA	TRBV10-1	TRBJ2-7	TGCGCCAGCAGTCCCGGGTGGACTAGCGGGGACGAGCAGTACTTC	CASSPGWTSGDEQYF
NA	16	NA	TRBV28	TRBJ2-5	TGTGCCAGCAGCCGAAGGGACGGCTCGTACCAAGAGACCCAGTACTTC	CASSRRDGSYQETQYF
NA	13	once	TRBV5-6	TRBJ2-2	TGTGCCAGCTTTGAGGGCGGCTCCGGGGAGCTGTTTTTT	CASFEGGSGELFF
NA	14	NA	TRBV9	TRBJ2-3	TGTGCCAGCAGCCTAAGCCCCATCACAGATACGCAGTATTTT	CASSLSPITDTQYF
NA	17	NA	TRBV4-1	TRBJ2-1	TGCGCCAGCAGCCAAGGACAGCGGGCGACGACCCACAATGAGCAGTTCTTC	CASSQGQRATTHNEQFF
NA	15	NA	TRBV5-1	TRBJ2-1	TGCGCCAGCAGCTTAGGGCAGGGTAGCGATGGTGAGCAGTTCTTC	CASSLGQGSDGEQFF
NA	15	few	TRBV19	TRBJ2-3	TGTGCCAGGATAGTGAGAGCGGAACGCACAGATACGCAGTATTTT	CARIVRAERTDTQYF
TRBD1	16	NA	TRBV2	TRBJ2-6	TGTGCCAGCACCCCGGGACAGGGGCGGGGGGCCAACGTCCTGACTTTC	CASTPGQGRGANVLTF
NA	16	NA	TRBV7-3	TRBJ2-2	TGTGCCAGCAGCCGCGGGACCTCTGCGAACACCGGGGAGCTGTTTTTT	CASSRGTSANTGELFF
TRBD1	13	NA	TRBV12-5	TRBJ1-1	TGTGCTAGTGGTTTTCAGGGGGCTACTGAAGCTTTCTTT	CASGFQGATEAFF
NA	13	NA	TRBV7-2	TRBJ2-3	TGTGCCAGCAGCTTAGAGTTAGTAGATACGCAGTATTTT	CASSLELVDTQYF
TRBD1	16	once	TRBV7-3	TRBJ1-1	TGTGCCAGCAGCTTAGGGCAGGGGGTGGCAAGAACTGAAGCTTTCTTT	CASSLGQGVARTEAFF
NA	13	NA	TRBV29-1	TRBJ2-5	TGCAGCGTTGAAATGACAGACCAAGAGACCCAGTACTTC	CSVEMTDQETQYF
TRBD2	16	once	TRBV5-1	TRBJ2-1	TGCGCCAGCAGCCCCTCCGGGACTAGCGCTTACAATGAGCAGTTCTTC	CASSPSGTSAYNEQFF
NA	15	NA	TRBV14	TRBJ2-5	TGTGCCAGCAGCCCACGCCGGGACACCCCGGAGACCCAGTACTTC	CASSPRRDTPETQYF
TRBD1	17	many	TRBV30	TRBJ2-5	TGTGCCTGGAGTGTACGTCTCGGACAGGAGACTTTAGAGACCCAGTACTTC	CAWSVRLGQETLETQYF
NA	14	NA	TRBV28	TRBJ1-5	TGTGCCAGCAGCACGGACGTCCTCAATCAGCCCCAGCATTTT	CASSTDVLNQPQHF
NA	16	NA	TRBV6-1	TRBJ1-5	TGTGCCAGCAGTGACTACAGGCCGGTAAACAATCAGCCCCAGCATTTT	CASSDYRPVNNQPQHF
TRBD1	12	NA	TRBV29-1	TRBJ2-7	TGCAGCGTACGGGACAGCCCCTACGAGCAGTACTTC	CSVRDSPYEQYF
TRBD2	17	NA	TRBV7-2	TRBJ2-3	TGTGCCAGCAGCTCCCGCAGACTAGCGGGGAGCACAGATACGCAGTATTTT	CASSSRRLAGSTDTQYF
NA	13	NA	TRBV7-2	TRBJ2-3	TGTGCCAGCAGCCTGAGGGACTTAGATACGCAGTATTTT	CASSLRDLDTQYF
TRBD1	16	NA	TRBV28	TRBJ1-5	TGTGCCAGCCTATGGAGGACAGGGTGGCACAATCAGCCCCAGCATTTT	CASLWRTGWHNQPQHF
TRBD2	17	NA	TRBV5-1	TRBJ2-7	TGCGCCAGCAGCTTGATCGTTATAGCGGGAGTTTCCTACGAGCAGTACTTC	CASSLIVIAGVSYEQYF
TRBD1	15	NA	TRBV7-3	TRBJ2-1	TGTGCCAGCAGCTCCGGACAGGCCCCTTACAATGAGCAGTTCTTC	CASSSGQAPYNEQFF
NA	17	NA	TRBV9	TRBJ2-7	TGTGCCAGCAGCGTAGTTCTTTGGCAGGGCCGAACCTACGAGCAGTACTTC	CASSVVLWQGRTYEQYF
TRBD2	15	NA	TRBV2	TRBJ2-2	TGTGCCAGCAGTAGCGGGAGGACCTACACCGGGGAGCTGTTTTTT	CASSSGRTYTGELFF
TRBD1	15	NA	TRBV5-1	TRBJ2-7	TGCGCCAGCAGCTCACAGGGGCCCCCCACCTACGAGCAGTACTTC	CASSSQGPPTYEQYF
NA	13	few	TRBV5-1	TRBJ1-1	TGCGCCAGCACGGGACACCCGAACACTGAAGCTTTCTTT	CASTGHPNTEAFF
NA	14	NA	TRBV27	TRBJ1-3	TGTGCCAGCAGTTTAGCGGGTTCTGGAAACACCATATATTTT	CASSLAGSGNTIYF
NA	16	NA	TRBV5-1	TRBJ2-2	TGCGCCAGCAGCTTCTACGGACGAGCGCACACCGGGGAGCTGTTTTTT	CASSFYGRAHTGELFF
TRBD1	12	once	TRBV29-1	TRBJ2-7	TGCAGCGTTGAAAAAACAGGGGGCGAGCAGTACTTC	CSVEKTGGEQYF
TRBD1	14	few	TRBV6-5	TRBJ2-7	TGTGCCAGCGGAATCTCGGGACAGTCCTACGAGCAGTACTTC	CASGISGQSYEQYF
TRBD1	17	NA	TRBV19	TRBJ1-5	TGTGCCAGTAGTATGGGTCGGGACAGGGGGCCTATTCAGCCCCAGCATTTT	CASSMGRDRGPIQPQHF
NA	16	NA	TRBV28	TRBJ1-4	TGTGCCAGCAGTTTATTACCAGGGGCCCGTAATGAAAAACTGTTTTTT	CASSLLPGARNEKLFF
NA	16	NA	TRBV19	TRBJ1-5	TGTGCCAGTAGTATTACTGGGGGGCGGCCCAATCAGCCCCAGCATTTT	CASSITGGRPNQPQHF